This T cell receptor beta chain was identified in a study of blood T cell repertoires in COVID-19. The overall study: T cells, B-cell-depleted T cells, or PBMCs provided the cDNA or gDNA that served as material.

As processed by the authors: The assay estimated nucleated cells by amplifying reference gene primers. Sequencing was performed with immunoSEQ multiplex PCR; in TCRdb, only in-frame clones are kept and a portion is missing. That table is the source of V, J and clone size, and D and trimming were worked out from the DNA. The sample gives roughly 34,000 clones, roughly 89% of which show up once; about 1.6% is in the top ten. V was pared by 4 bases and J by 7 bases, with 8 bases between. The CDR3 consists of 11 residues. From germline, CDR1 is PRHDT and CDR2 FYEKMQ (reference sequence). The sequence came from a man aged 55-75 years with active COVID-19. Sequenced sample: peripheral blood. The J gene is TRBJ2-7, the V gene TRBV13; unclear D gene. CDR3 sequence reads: CASSSLREQYF. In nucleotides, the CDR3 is TGTGCCAGCAGCTCGTTGCGGGAGCAGTACTTC. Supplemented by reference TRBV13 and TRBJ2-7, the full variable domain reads AAGVIQSPRHLIKEKRETATLKCYPIPRHDTVYWYQQGPGQDPQFLISFYEKMQSDKGSIPDRFSAQQFSDYHSELNMSSLELGDSALYFCASSSLREQYFGPGTRLTVT.